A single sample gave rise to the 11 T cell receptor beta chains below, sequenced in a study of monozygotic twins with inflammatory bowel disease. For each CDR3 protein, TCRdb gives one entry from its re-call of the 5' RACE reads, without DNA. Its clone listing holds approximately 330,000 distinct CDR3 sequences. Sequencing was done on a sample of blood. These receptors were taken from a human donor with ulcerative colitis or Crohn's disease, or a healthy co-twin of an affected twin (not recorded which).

CDR3 sequence reads: CSARLAGGRYEQYF. The rearrangement joins TRBV20-1 to TRBJ2-7; the TCRdb D gene call, TRBD2, has no DNA to confirm it. The CDR3 is made up of 14 amino acids. Germline V gene lookup returns CDR1 DFQATT and CDR2 SNEGSKA (reference sequence).

This CDR3 is CSARGRGNTIYF. The rearrangement links TRBV20-1 to TRBJ1-3. CDR1 is DFQATT and CDR2 is SNEGSKA in the germline V gene (reference sequence). The CDR3 covers 12 residues.

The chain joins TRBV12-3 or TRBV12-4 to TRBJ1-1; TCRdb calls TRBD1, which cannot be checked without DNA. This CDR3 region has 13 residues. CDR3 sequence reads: CASSIGASTEAFF.

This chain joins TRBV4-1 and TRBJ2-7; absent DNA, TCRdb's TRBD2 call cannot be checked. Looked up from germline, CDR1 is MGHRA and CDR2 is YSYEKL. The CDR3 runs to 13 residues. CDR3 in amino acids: CASSPRETYEQYF.

This chain's CDR3 is CASSFWGNTEAFF. The gene calls are TRBV5-6 and TRBJ1-1. The CDR3 is made up of 13 amino acids. Germline-derived CDR1 and CDR2 are SGHDT and YYEEEE.

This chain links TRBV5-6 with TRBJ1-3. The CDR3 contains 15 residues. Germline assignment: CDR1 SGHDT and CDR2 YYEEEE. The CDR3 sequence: CASSLAGRSGNTIYF.

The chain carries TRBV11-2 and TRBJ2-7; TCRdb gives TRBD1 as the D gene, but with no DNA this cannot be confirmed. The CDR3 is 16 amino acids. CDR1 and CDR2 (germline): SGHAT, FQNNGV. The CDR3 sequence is CASRPTGQGASYEQYF. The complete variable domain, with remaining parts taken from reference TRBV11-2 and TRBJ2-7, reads EAGVAQSPRYKIIEKRQSVAFWCNPISGHATLYWYQQILGQGPKLLIQFQNNGVVDDSQLPKDRFSAERLKGVDSTLKIQPAKLEDSAVYLCASRPTGQGASYEQYFGPGTRLTVT.

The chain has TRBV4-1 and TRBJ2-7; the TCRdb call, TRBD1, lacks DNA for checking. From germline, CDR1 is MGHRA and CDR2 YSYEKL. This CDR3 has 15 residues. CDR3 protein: CASSHPGGGNYEQYF.

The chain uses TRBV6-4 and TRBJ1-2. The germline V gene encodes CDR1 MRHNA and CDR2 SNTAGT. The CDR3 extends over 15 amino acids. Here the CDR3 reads CASSDTTGTFDGYTF.

The CDR3 is CSARDRGLDIQYF. This chain uses TRBV20-1 with TRBJ2-4; TCRdb's D gene call, TRBD1, goes unchecked for lack of DNA. CDR1 is DFQATT, CDR2 SNEGSKA, per germline (reference sequence). CDR3 length: 13 residues.

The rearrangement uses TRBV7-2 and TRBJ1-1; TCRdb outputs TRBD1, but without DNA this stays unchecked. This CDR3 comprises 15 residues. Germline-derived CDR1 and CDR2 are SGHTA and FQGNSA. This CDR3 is CASSPLRRDLGEAFF. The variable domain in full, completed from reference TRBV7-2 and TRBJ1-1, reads GAGVSQSPSNKVTEKGKDVELRCDPISGHTALYWYRQSLGQGLEFLIYFQGNSAPDKSGLPSDRFSAERTGGSVSTLTIQRTQQEDSAVYLCASSPLRRDLGEAFFGQGTRLTVV.